The 25 T cell receptor beta chains listed next were all sequenced from one sample in a study of blood T cell repertoires in COVID-19. TCRdb's copy holds only in-frame clones and misses some; the assay was immunoSEQ multiplex PCR. The data show about 260,000 clones, with 65% to 90% seen just once and roughly 2% held by the top ten. The sample taken for sequencing was peripheral blood. The receptors originated from a man in his thirties or forties with active or convalescent COVID-19.

The chain combines TRBV5-1 with TRBJ1-1; 8 nucleotides align to TRBD1. CDR3 size: 16 residues. J lost 4 bases, V lost 3 bases, and 11 bases had no gene match. Germline V gene lookup returns CDR1 SGHRS and CDR2 YFSETQ. The CDR3 loop reads CASSSNLGQGGTEAFF. The CDR3 bases are TGCGCCAGCAGCTCAAACCTTGGACAGGGAGGCACTGAAGCTTTCTTT.

This rearrangement joins TRBV27 to TRBJ1-6; D gene uncertain. CDR3 length: 15 residues. Germline V gives CDR1 MNHEY, CDR2 SMNVEV (reference sequence). The V end lost 5 bases, the J end lost 7 bases, and 15 bases lay between the germline ends. Here the CDR3 reads CASSPPVGRNSPLHF. CDR3 DNA sequence: TGTGCCAGCAGTCCCCCGGTTGGCAGGAATTCACCCCTCCACTTT.

The V gene is TRBV3-1 (or the pseudogene TRBV3-2), the J gene TRBJ1-2; 7 bases align to TRBD1. Germline V gene data show CDR1 as LGHDT and CDR2 as YNNKEL (reference sequence). The CDR3 contains 14 residues. The J segment lost 4 bases and the V segment lost 4 bases, leaving 6 bases of the junction unmatched. The CDR3 loop is CASSPTTGPYGYTF. Here the CDR3 DNA reads TGTGCCAGCAGCCCAACGACAGGGCCCTATGGCTACACCTTC.

The CDR3 DNA follows: TGTGCCATCAGTGACGGGACAGGTTCTTCTACTCGCAGCGAGCAGTACTTC. This codes for CAISDGTGSSTRSEQYF. This chain joins TRBV10-3 and TRBJ2-7; 8 bases are a match to TRBD1. This CDR3 is built from 17 residues. With 3 bases clipped from V and 6 bases from J, the junction kept 16 bases outside the gene matches. Germline CDR1 and CDR2: ENHRY and SYGVKD.

This rearrangement joins TRBV3-1 (or the pseudogene TRBV3-2) to TRBJ1-3, with D maybe TRBD1 (5 bases). Between the trimmed V and J ends, which lost 1 base and 4 bases, there was a span of 14 bases. This CDR3 spans 16 amino acids. Germline V gene data show CDR1 as LGHDT and CDR2 as YNNKEL (reference sequence). CDR3 nucleotides: TGTGCCAGCAGCCAAGGGTTAAGGGGCCTGGGAAACACCATATATTTT. Encoded protein: CASSQGLRGLGNTIYF.

The CDR3 loop reads CASSLSGTGPYEQYF. DNA for the CDR3: TGCGCCAGCAGCTTATCCGGGACAGGGCCCTACGAGCAGTACTTC. The chain is built from TRBV5-1 and TRBJ2-7; TRBD1 matches 9 bases. The CDR3 loop spans 15 amino acids. Germline CDR1 is SGHRS and CDR2 is YFSETQ. Losses at the gene ends were 2 bases for V and 2 bases for J; bases not matched to a gene: 5.

V usage is TRBV7-2 and J usage is TRBJ1-1; 10 bases are shared with TRBD1. CDR1 SGHTA and CDR2 FQGNSA come from the germline V gene. The CDR3 spans 17 residues. Trimming took 5 bases from V and 2 from J; bases not matched to a gene: 11. The CDR3 protein is CASSPRDRGFRNTEAFF. The CDR3 bases are TGTGCCAGCAGCCCGAGGGACAGGGGATTTCGAAACACTGAAGCTTTCTTT.

The chain recombines TRBV20-1 with TRBJ2-7; possible D gene TRBD1, 5 bases. Germline loops: CDR1 DFQATT, CDR2 SNEGSKA (reference sequence). The length of the CDR3 is 11 residues. Trimming left V 0 bases short and J 5 bases short, with 5 bases between. CDR3 region: CSARDRDEQYF. In DNA, the CDR3 is TGCAGTGCTAGAGACAGGGACGAGCAGTACTTC.

This rearrangement joins TRBV5-1 to TRBJ1-1, with 10 bases aligning to TRBD1. The length of the CDR3 is 14 residues. Looked up from germline, CDR1 is SGHRS and CDR2 is YFSETQ. V dropped 4 bases and J dropped 7; count of bases not matched to a gene: 7. CDR3 protein: CASSLGQGGSEAFF. CDR3 DNA: TGCGCCAGCAGCCTTGGACAGGGGGGCAGTGAAGCTTTCTTT.

This chain connects TRBV6-2 or TRBV6-3 to TRBJ2-7; D ambiguous. Germline V lookup: CDR1 MNHEY, CDR2 SVGEGT. Trimming shortened V by 0 bases and J by 4 bases, and 7 bases separated the two germline ends. CDR3 size: 13 residues. The CDR3 bases are TGTGCCAGCAGTTACTCGGAGAGGTACGAGCAGTACTTC. Translation gives CASSYSERYEQYF.

The J gene is TRBJ1-2, the V gene TRBV3-1 (or the pseudogene TRBV3-2); no definite D call. This CDR3 spans 14 amino acids. Trimming left V 0 bases short and J 6 bases short, with 11 bases between. CDR1 and CDR2 (germline): LGHDT, YNNKEL (reference sequence). This CDR3 reads CASSQDPPRNGYTF. For the CDR3, the DNA is TGTGCCAGCAGCCAAGACCCCCCGAGAAATGGCTACACCTTC.

The rearrangement links TRBV4-1 to TRBJ1-2; no clear D. With 3 bases removed from V and 4 bases from J, the gap between germline ends came to 9 bases. CDR1 and CDR2 (germline): MGHRA, YSYEKL. The CDR3 extends over 13 amino acids. The CDR3 loop reads CASSHDTSYGYTF. The CDR3 coding sequence is TGCGCCAGCAGCCATGATACTAGCTATGGCTACACCTTC.

This sequence joins TRBV5-5 and TRBJ2-7; no reliable D call. This CDR3 is 12 amino acids long. V shed 7 bases and J shed 2 bases, with 10 bases lying between them. Germline V gives CDR1 SGHKS, CDR2 YYEKEE (reference sequence). CDR3 coding DNA: TGTGCCAGCGAGATACAGCCCTACGAGCAGTACTTC. Its protein is CASEIQPYEQYF.

This clone has only a few counts. This chain uses TRBV2 with TRBJ1-5, with D possibly being TRBD1 (6 bases). Per germline, CDR1 SNHLY and CDR2 FYNNEI. The ends were cut back, 6 bases at V and 1 base at J, with 13 bases in the middle. The CDR3 length is 15 residues. CDR3 in DNA: TGTGCCAGCAGCGAGGACAGACTGAGCAATCAGCCCCAGCATTTT. This gives the protein CASSEDRLSNQPQHF.

The chain joins TRBV12-3 or TRBV12-4 to TRBJ1-1, with D uncertain. Trimming removed 6 bases from V and 1 base from J, with 9 bases in between. The CDR3 length is 13 residues. The CDR3 loop reads CASRTTENTEAFF. The CDR3, as DNA: TGTGCCAGCAGGACTACTGAGAACACTGAAGCTTTCTTT.

The chain recombines TRBV13 with TRBJ1-5, with D perhaps matching TRBD1 (6 bases). This CDR3 has 14 amino acids. CDR1 and CDR2 from the germline V gene are PRHDT and FYEKMQ (reference sequence). The V end was cut by 3 bases, the J end by 4 bases, with 10 bases between. The CDR3, as DNA: TGTGCCAGCAGCTTCGGACAGATTAATCAGCCCCAGCATTTT. It is translated as CASSFGQINQPQHF.

This clone was seen more than once but under ten times. This chain connects TRBV5-8 to TRBJ1-6; 8 nucleotides match TRBD1. The CDR3 is 16 residues long. After removal of 3 bases from V and 9 bases from J, the junction contained 11 bases not matched to a gene. The germline V gene has CDR1 SGHTS and CDR2 YDEGEE. CDR3 coding DNA: TGTGCCAGCAGCTCGACCGGGACAGGTCCGCGTTCACCCCTCCACTTT. Translation: CASSSTGTGPRSPLHF.

This chain uses TRBV6-6 with TRBJ1-1; maybe TRBD1 (6 bases). Germline CDR1 and CDR2: MNHNY and SVGAGI (reference sequence). Trimming removed 11 bases at V and 0 bases at J, with 13 bases between. The CDR3 extends over 13 amino acids. The CDR3 loop reads CAVPGTLNTEAFF. The CDR3 DNA reads TGTGCCGTACCCGGGACACTGAACACTGAAGCTTTCTTT.

CDR3 DNA sequence: TGTGCCAGCTCACCCCAAGGACAGGCTGGAAACACCATATATTTT. Its translation is CASSPQGQAGNTIYF. The genes are TRBV18 and TRBJ1-3, with TRBD1 matching 7 bases. V trimming: 3 bases; J trimming: 2 bases; junction bases outside the gene matches: 4. Germline V gene sequence: CDR1 KGHSH, CDR2 LQKENI. This CDR3 region has 15 residues.

The V and J genes are TRBV7-2 and TRBJ1-1; D not certain. The CDR3 length is 13 residues. The germline CDR1 and CDR2 sequences are SGHTA and FQGNSA. Deletions cut 1 base from V and 1 base from J, with 4 bases between. Here the CDR3 reads CASSLGQNTEAFF. The CDR3 nucleotides read TGTGCCAGCAGCTTAGGGCAGAACACTGAAGCTTTCTTT.

CDR3 DNA: TGTGCCAGCAGCTTAGGAGGGTACGAAGGCTACACCTTC. Translation gives CASSLGGYEGYTF. This chain connects TRBV7-6 to TRBJ1-2; D gene uncertain. Trimming took 1 base from V and 8 from J, leaving 11 bases between them. CDR1 and CDR2 (germline): SGHVS, FNYEAQ. The CDR3 runs to 13 residues.

The chain has TRBV7-2 and TRBJ2-1, with D tentatively TRBD2 (5 bases). Deletions cut 7 bases from V and 1 base from J, with 14 bases between. The CDR3 has 15 residues. Germline V gene lookup returns CDR1 SGHTA and CDR2 FQGNSA. CDR3 sequence reads: CASTPPGLSYNEQFF. In nucleotides, the CDR3 is TGTGCCAGCACCCCCCCTGGACTTTCCTACAATGAGCAGTTCTTC.

J is TRBJ2-5 and V is TRBV7-6; possible D gene TRBD2, 5 bases. V dropped 4 bases and J dropped 4 bases, with 16 bases sitting between them. Per the germline V gene, CDR1 is SGHVS and CDR2 is FNYEAQ. The CDR3 is made up of 15 amino acids. Here the CDR3 reads CASSWTIEGIETQYF. CDR3 bases: TGTGCCAGCAGCTGGACCATAGAGGGAATAGAGACCCAGTACTTC.

The genes are TRBV5-4 and TRBJ1-3; 7 bases are shared with TRBD1. Germline loops: CDR1 SGHNT, CDR2 YYREEE (reference sequence). The V and J ends lost 4 bases and 8 bases, in that order; junction bases with no gene match: 9. The CDR3 has 14 amino acids. CDR3 region: CASSPGQTSHTIYF. CDR3 in DNA: TGTGCCAGCAGCCCGGGACAGACCTCCCACACCATATATTTT.

The V and J genes are TRBV2 and TRBJ2-3; D not resolved. This CDR3 contains 12 residues. V was pared by 4 bases and J by 5 bases, with 7 bases between. Germline V CDR1 and CDR2: SNHLY, FYNNEI. The CDR3 sequence is CASSGGGDTQYF. CDR3 nucleotide sequence: TGTGCCAGCAGTGGAGGTGGAGATACGCAGTATTTT. Full variable domain (remainder filled in from reference TRBV2 and TRBJ2-3): EPEVTQTPSHQVTQMGQEVILRCVPISNHLYFYWYRQILGQKVEFLVSFYNNEISEKSEIFDDQFSVERPDGSNFTLKIRSTKLEDSAMYFCASSGGGDTQYFGPGTRLTVL.